This T cell receptor (beta chain) was sequenced during a study of cytomegalovirus exposure and HLA in healthy donors. Study results and caveats: In a later analysis, V- and J-gene trimming of beta chains associated with a DCLRE1C missense variant, replicated independently.

Remarks on this clone: The antigen remains undetermined.

CDR1 and CDR2 (germline): SGHDT, YYEEEE. The CDR3 is 14 residues long. V was shortened by 6 bases and J by 3 bases, with 16 bases between the two germline ends. Primers: 60 Vbeta forward and 13 Jbeta reverse. Clones were sequenced by immunoSEQ multiplex PCR, and TCRdb holds only the in-frame ones, with some missing. In all, the sample yields 130,000 or so clones. The receptor was derived from a woman aged 18-30 years in good health and CMV-seronegative. The specimen was PBMCs. The chain uses TRBV5-6 and TRBJ2-7, with D maybe TRBD2 (6 bases). The CDR3 region is CASTPGGTFYEQYV. The CDR3 coding sequence is TGTGCCAGCACCCCCGGCGGGACCTTCTACGAGCAGTACGTC.